What follows describes a single TCR beta chain. The PCR had 60 Vbeta and 13 Jbeta primers. Sequenced by immunoSEQ multiplex PCR; TCRdb stores in-frame clones only, minus some. The sample records about 240,000 clones, approximately 82% being singletons. The data are from a study of cytomegalovirus exposure and HLA in healthy donors. Healthy bone marrow donors made up the donors. The CDR3 loop spans 13 amino acids. V lost 1 base to trimming and J lost 9 bases; unmatched junction nucleotides: 3. Germline V CDR1 and CDR2: LGHNT, FRNRAP. This clonotype was obtained from a woman aged 55-70 years in good health and CMV-seropositive. The chain uses TRBV12-5 and TRBJ2-1; 7 nucleotides agree with TRBD2. Sequenced sample: PBMCs. In DNA, the CDR3 is TGTGCTAGTGGTTTGGCCACGGGGGGTGAGCAGTTCTTC. Amino acids: CASGLATGGEQFF.